This T cell receptor (beta chain) is drawn from a study of T cell responses to AZD1222 COVID-19 vaccine. Whole-study findings and limits: Reportedly, nearly half the spike-specific TCRs target unmutated variant regions. Donors were mostly white British, more females; clonal diversity possibly underestimated.

Some clones are missing from TCRdb's copy, which holds only in-frame ones; the method was immunoSEQ multiplex PCR. In the table there are some 96,000 clones, about nine tenths of which are singletons. V was clipped by 7 bases and J by 15 bases; unmatched bases: 17. The CDR3 consists of 14 residues. CDR1 and CDR2 from the germline V gene are LNHDA and SQIVND (reference sequence). Worth noting for this clone: The antigen remains unidentified.

The receptor comes from an adult in good health. The sample here was peripheral blood, taken on day 0 of AZD1222 vaccination. The rearrangement links TRBV19 to TRBJ2-1; 8 bases align to TRBD2. CDR3 sequence reads: CASTPAGGRTPPFF. The DNA of the CDR3 is TGTGCCAGTACCCCGGCGGGAGGCCGCACACCCCCGTTCTTC.